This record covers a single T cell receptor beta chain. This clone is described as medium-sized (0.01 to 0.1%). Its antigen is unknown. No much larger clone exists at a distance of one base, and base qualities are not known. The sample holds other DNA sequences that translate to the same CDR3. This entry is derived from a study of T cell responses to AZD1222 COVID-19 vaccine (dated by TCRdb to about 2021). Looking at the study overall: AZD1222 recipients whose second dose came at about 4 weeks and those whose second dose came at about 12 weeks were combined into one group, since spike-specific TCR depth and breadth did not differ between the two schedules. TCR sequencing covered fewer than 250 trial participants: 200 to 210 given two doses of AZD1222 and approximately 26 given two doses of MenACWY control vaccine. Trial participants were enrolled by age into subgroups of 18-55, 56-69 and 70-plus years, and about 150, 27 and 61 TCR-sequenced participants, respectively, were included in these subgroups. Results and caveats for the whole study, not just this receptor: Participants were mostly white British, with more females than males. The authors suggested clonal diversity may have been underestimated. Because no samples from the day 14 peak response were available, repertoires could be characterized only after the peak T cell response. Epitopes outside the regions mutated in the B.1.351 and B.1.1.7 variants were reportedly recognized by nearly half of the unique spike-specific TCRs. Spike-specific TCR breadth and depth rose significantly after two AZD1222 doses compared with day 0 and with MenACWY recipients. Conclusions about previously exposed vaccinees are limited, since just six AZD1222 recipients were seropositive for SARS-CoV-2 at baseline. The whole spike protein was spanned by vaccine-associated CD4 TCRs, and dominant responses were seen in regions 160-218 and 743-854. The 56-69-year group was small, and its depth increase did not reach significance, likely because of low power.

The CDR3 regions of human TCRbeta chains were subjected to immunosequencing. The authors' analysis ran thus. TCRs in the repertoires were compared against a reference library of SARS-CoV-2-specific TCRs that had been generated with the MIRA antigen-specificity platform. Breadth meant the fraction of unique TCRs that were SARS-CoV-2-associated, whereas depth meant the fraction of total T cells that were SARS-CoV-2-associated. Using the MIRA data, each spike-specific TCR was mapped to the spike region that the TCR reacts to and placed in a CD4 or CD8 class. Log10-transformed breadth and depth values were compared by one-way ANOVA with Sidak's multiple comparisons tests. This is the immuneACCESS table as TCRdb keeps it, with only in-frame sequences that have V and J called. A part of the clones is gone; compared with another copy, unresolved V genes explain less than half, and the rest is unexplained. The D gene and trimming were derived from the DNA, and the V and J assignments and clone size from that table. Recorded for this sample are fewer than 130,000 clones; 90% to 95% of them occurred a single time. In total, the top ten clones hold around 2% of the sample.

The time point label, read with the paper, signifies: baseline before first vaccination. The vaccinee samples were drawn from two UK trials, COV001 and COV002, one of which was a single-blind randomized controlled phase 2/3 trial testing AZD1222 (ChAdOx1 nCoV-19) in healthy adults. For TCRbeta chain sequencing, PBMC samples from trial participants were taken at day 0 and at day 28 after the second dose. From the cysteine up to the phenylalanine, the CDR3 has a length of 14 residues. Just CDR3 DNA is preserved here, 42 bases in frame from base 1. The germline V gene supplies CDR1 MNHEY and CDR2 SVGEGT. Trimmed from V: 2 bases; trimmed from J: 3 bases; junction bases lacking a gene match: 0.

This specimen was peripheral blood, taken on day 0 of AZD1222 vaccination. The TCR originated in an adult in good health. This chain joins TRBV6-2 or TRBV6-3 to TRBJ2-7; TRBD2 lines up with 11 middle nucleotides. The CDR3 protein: CASSYGTSGYEQYF. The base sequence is TGTGCCAGCAGTTACGGGACTAGCGGCTACGAGCAGTACTTC.